This TCR beta chain came from a study of CD8 T cells in ankylosing spondylitis. This clonotype was counted a few times. TCRdb used MiXCR to reprocess the 5' RACE reads, holding one entry per CDR3 protein. This repertoire shows some 340,000 distinct CDR3 sequences, approximately 14% found once; its top ten account for about 1%. Germline V gene lookup returns CDR1 SEHNR and CDR2 FQNEAQ (reference sequence). The CDR3 has 15 amino acids. With 4 bases clipped from V and 4 bases from J, the junction kept 5 bases outside the gene matches. What was sequenced was blood, either unsorted or a sorted T cell fraction (not recorded which). The TCR originated in a male donor with ankylosing spondylitis or in good health (not recorded which). The chain carries TRBV7-9 and TRBJ1-3, with 9 bases that match TRBD1. The DNA for the CDR3 is TGTGCCAGCAGCTCCCTACAGGGGGCGGGAAACACCATATATTTT. This encodes CASSSLQGAGNTIYF.